This entry lists 10 T cell receptor beta chains sequenced from one sample in a study of CD8+ T cells in alopecia areata. It was cDNA, reverse transcribed from extracted RNA, that served as the sequencing template. TCRdb's table, derived via immunoSEQ multiplex PCR, lists solely in-frame clones and lacks some. The sample lists some 20,000 clones; about 70% were seen once. From alopecia areata patients, lesional scalp punch biopsies and peripheral blood were collected. Sequenced material: skin, taken at week 0. The receptors shown here come from a human donor with alopecia areata.

Remarks on this clone: At one boundary the junction diverges from the germline segment, which might be a read error. The J gene is TRBJ1-6, the V gene TRBV29-1; 7 bases agree with TRBD1. The germline CDR1 and CDR2 sequences are SQVTM and ANQGSEA. The CDR3 runs to 13 residues. The CDR3 spells CSAVTGNNSPLHF. In nucleotides, the CDR3 is TGCAGCGCTGTGACAGGGAATAATTCACCCCTCCATTTT. Complete variable domain (other parts from reference TRBV29-1 and TRBJ1-6): SAVISQKPSRDICQRGTSLTIQCQVDSQVTMMFWYRQQPGQSLTLIATANQGSEATYESGFVIDKFPISRPNLTFSTLTVSNMSPEDSSIYLCSAVTGNNSPLHFGNGTRLTVT.

Regarding this clone: The junction shows a germline mismatch at one end, possibly a read error. This chain links TRBV6-1 with TRBJ1-1, with D possibly TRBD1 on 5 matching bases. The CDR3 spans 14 residues. Germline V gives CDR1 MNHNS, CDR2 SASEGT. CDR3 in amino acids: CASSEQDTNTEAFF. CDR3 coding DNA: TGTGCCAGCAGTGAACAGGACACGAACACGGAAGCTTTCTTT.

The V gene is TRBV10-3, the J gene TRBJ1-5; 9 nucleotides align to TRBD1. The germline CDR1 and CDR2 sequences are ENHRY and SYGVKD. Trimming removed 6 bases from V and 7 bases from J; junction bases left unmatched: 7. The CDR3 is made up of 14 amino acids. The CDR3 DNA is TGTGCCATCAGCACAGGGGGCGAGGGACAGCCCCAGCATTTT. The encoded protein is CAISTGGEGQPQHF.

V is TRBV7-2 and J is TRBJ1-6; D unresolved. Germline V gene sequence: CDR1 SGHTA, CDR2 FQGNSA. The V end lost 4 bases, the J end lost 7 bases, and 20 bases lay between the germline ends. The CDR3 has 17 amino acids. Written as DNA, the CDR3 is TGTGCCAGCAGCTCGAAACAGACCCGGGCGAAAAATTCACCCCTCCACTTT. It is translated as CASSSKQTRAKNSPLHF.

The J gene is TRBJ2-7, the V gene TRBV4-1; D gene unclear. V lost 1 base, J lost 4 bases, and 17 bases lay in between. The CDR3 covers 16 residues. Looked up from germline, CDR1 is MGHRA and CDR2 is YSYEKL. CDR3: CASSQVWGSVPYEQYF. The CDR3 coding sequence is TGCGCCAGCAGCCAAGTGTGGGGATCAGTACCTTACGAGCAGTACTTC.

In its sample, this clone was seen a few times. The V and J genes are TRBV19 and TRBJ1-1; D is undetermined. The CDR3 loop spans 10 amino acids. CDR1 is LNHDA and CDR2 is SQIVND in the germline V gene (reference sequence). Trimming pared 10 bases from V and 8 bases from J, leaving 11 bases between. The CDR3 spells CATYSGEAFF. The CDR3 DNA is TGTGCCACCTATAGTGGGGAAGCTTTCTTT.

The rearrangement uses TRBV7-3 and TRBJ1-6, with TRBD1 identical over 7 bases. Germline loops: CDR1 SGHTA, CDR2 FQGTGA. The CDR3 length is 14 residues. Unmatched junction bases numbered 8, after V lost 5 bases and J lost 10 bases. The CDR3 DNA is TGTGCCAGCAGCACCAACAGGGGTCTCTCACCCCTCCACTTT. Amino acid sequence: CASSTNRGLSPLHF.

This chain links TRBV10-3 with TRBJ1-1; D perhaps matches TRBD1 (6 bases). Germline lookup yields CDR1 ENHRY and CDR2 SYGVKD. V was cut by 0 bases and J by 4 bases, with 9 bases left in between. This CDR3 is built from 14 residues. The CDR3 spells CAISESGGLTEAFF. The CDR3 bases are TGTGCCATCAGTGAGTCTGGGGGGCTCACTGAAGCTTTCTTT.

The chain carries TRBV5-4 and TRBJ1-1; D is possibly TRBD1 (5 bases). Trimming removed 0 bases at V and 5 bases at J, with 20 bases between. This CDR3 comprises 17 residues. Germline CDR1 is SGHNT and CDR2 is YYREEE (reference sequence). This CDR3 reads CASSLGLLGGTLTEAFF. CDR3 sequence (DNA): TGTGCCAGCAGCTTGGGTCTATTAGGAGGGACTTTAACTGAAGCTTTCTTT.

J is TRBJ1-6 and V is TRBV5-6, with TRBD1 matching 10 bases. CDR1 is SGHDT, CDR2 YYEEEE, per germline. V shed 2 bases, J shed 9 bases, and the junction held 2 bases outside the gene matches. This CDR3 has 14 residues. The CDR3 nucleotides read TGTGCCAGCAGCTTCCGGGACAGGGGTTCACCCCTCCACTTT. It is translated as CASSFRDRGSPLHF.